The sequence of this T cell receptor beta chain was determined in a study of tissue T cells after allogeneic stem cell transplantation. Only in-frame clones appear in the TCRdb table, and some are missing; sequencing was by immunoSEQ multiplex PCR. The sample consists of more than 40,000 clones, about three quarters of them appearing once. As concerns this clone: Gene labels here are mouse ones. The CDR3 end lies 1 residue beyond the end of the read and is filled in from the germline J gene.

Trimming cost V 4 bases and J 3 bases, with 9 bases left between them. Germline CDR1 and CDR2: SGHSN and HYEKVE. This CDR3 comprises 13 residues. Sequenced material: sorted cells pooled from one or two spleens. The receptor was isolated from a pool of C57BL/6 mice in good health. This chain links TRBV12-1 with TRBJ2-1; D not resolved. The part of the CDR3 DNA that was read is TGTGCCAGCTCCCCCGCCCCCTATGCTGAGCAGTTC. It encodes CASSPAPYAEQF. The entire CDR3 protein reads CASSPAPYAEQFF.